One and the same sample provided the 10 T cell receptor beta chains below, sequenced in a study of CXCR3-negative and CXCR3-positive naive CD8 T cells. In preparing the TRB cDNA libraries, 5' RACE with UMI labels was used. TCRdb re-analyzed the 5' RACE reads; it lists each CDR3 protein once, without DNA. The sample holds about 140,000 distinct CDR3 sequences. Study-level findings and limits: Naive cells with CXCR3 showed TRB CDR3s that were more hydrophobic than those in CXCR3-negative naive cells.

Their target antigens are unknown. Specimen: naive CXCR3+ CD8+ T cells from blood. Subset reported: CD45RO-CCR7+CD27+CD95- naive CD8+ T cells expressing CXCR3 (TNR3+). Receptors originate from a human donor in good health. Some clones in this sample may be carry-over from other donors' samples.

V and J are TRBV29-1 and TRBJ2-7; the D call from TCRdb, TRBD1, cannot be confirmed without DNA. Germline CDR1 reads SQVTM; CDR2 reads ANQGSEA. The CDR3 extends over 14 amino acids. The CDR3 loop is CSVAGGSLSYEQYF.

The chain links TRBV28 to TRBJ2-5; TCRdb proposes TRBD2, but this gene call is untestable without DNA. In germline, CDR1 is MDHEN, CDR2 SYDVKM. CDR3 length: 16 amino acids. The CDR3: CASSSRQGRKQETQYF.

The chain recombines TRBV2 with TRBJ1-5; checking the TCRdb D call of TRBD1 is not possible without DNA. The CDR3 runs to 16 residues. CDR1 is SNHLY, CDR2 FYNNEI, per germline. CDR3 amino acids: CASSEALLGGPQPQHF.

The chain couples TRBV7-9 to TRBJ2-7; the D gene TCRdb calls, TRBD1, cannot be checked with no DNA. Germline CDR1 and CDR2: SEHNR and FQNEAQ (reference sequence). The CDR3 covers 14 residues. This CDR3 is CASSLRDKPYEQYF.

This chain joins TRBV5-1 and TRBJ1-2. CDR1 is SGHRS and CDR2 is YFSETQ in the germline V gene. CDR3 length: 16 amino acids. CDR3 sequence: CASSLDRVGTNYGYTF. The full variable domain, rest sourced from reference TRBV5-1 and TRBJ1-2, is KAGVTQTPRYLIKTRGQQVTLSCSPISGHRSVSWYQQTPGQGLQFLFEYFSETQRNKGNFPGRFSGRQFSNSRSEMNVSTLELGDSALYLCASSLDRVGTNYGYTFGSGTRLTVV.

The CDR3: CASSKPLGRDSYEQYF. The genes are TRBV3-1 and TRBJ2-7; TCRdb's D gene call, TRBD1, goes unchecked for lack of DNA. Per germline, CDR1 LGHDT and CDR2 YNNKEL (reference sequence). CDR3 length: 16 residues.

The V call is TRBV29-1, the J call TRBJ2-3; TCRdb returns TRBD2, unconfirmable since there is no DNA. The CDR3 has 14 residues. The germline V gene has CDR1 SQVTM and CDR2 ANQGSEA. The CDR3 sequence: CSVEVLDFTDTQYF.

The V call is TRBV10-3, the J call TRBJ2-5; with no DNA, the TCRdb D assignment of TRBD2 cannot be verified. The CDR3 length is 13 residues. CDR1 and CDR2 (germline): ENHRY, SYGVKD. The CDR3 protein is CAISESRWETQYF.

The J gene is TRBJ2-3, the V gene TRBV29-1; the D call of TRBD1 rests on TCRdb alone, since no DNA is present to check it. Germline V gene data show CDR1 as SQVTM and CDR2 as ANQGSEA. This CDR3 has 16 amino acids. The chain's CDR3 is CSVDGLGTAGGDTQYF.

The CDR3 loop is CSAKAVGLDEQYF. The rearrangement uses TRBV20-1 and TRBJ2-7. Looked up from germline, CDR1 is DFQATT and CDR2 is SNEGSKA (reference sequence). The CDR3 is made up of 13 amino acids.